These 17 T cell receptor beta chains share one sample of origin, sequenced in a study of tumor-infiltrating lymphocytes in primary liver carcinoma. It was unsorted whole blood that yielded blood RNA, and germline DNA was also extracted. Total RNA amounting to roughly 480 ng was the source from which TCR beta cDNA was made with a constant-region primer. What produced the TCR beta libraries was three nested multiplex PCR rounds using slightly modified ARM-PCR. Primers for the first two PCR rounds were TRBV1-TRBV30 forward primers and a C-beta reverse primer (roughly 9 cycles per round). TCRdb redid the calling of the multiplex PCR reads with MiXCR, one entry per CDR3 protein. The sample includes fewer than 400,000 distinct CDR3 sequences, 45% to 70% of them seen just once. The sequenced sample was peripheral blood. Every receptor here comes from a woman between 25 and 40 years old with primary liver carcinoma and hepatitis B virus infection.

This clonotype has ten or more counts. This rearrangement joins TRBV10-2 to TRBJ2-5; D may be TRBD1 (6 bases). There are 15 residues in the CDR3. CDR1 is WSHSY and CDR2 is SAAADI in the germline V gene. Trimming stripped 10 bases from V and 5 bases from J, with 23 bases between. The CDR3 DNA sequence: TGCGCCACAAAAGGGGACACCGCAAGAGGGGAGACCCAGTACTTC. Protein product: CATKGDTARGETQYF.

The genes are TRBV6-6 and TRBJ2-1; TRBD2 matches at 7 bases. The trim removed 7 bases at V and 4 bases at J, leaving 7 bases unmatched. This CDR3 contains 14 residues. From germline, CDR1 is MNHNY and CDR2 SVGAGI (reference sequence). CDR3 DNA sequence: TGTGCCAGCAACCCCGCGGGAGCTTACAATGAGCAGTTCTTC. This translates into CASNPAGAYNEQFF.

The CDR3 region has the DNA TGCAGCGTTGACTCAGTTCGGGAGACCCAGTACTTC. This gives the protein CSVDSVRETQYF. This chain links TRBV29-1 with TRBJ2-5; no clear D gene. Trimming took 3 bases from V and 5 from J, leaving 10 bases between them. Per germline, CDR1 SQVTM and CDR2 ANQGSEA. The CDR3 has 12 residues. Variable domain in full (rest from reference TRBV29-1 and TRBJ2-5): SAVISQKPSRDICQRGTSLTIQCQVDSQVTMMFWYRQQPGQSLTLIATANQGSEATYESGFVIDKFPISRPNLTFSTLTVSNMSPEDSSIYLCSVDSVRETQYFGPGTRLLVL.

Of note for this clonotype: The germline gene is not matched at one end of the junction; a read error may be the cause. The rearrangement links TRBV11-2 to TRBJ1-5; D uncertain. Germline loops: CDR1 SGHAT, CDR2 FQNNGV. The CDR3 is 15 residues long. CDR3 loop: CASSLGRGRNRPQHF. The CDR3 nucleotides read TGTGCCAGCAGCTTAGGACGCGGCCGCAATCGGCCCCAGCATTTT.

With respect to this clonotype: Possible read error: a much larger clone is one base away. The chain joins TRBV4-2 to TRBJ2-7, with a weak D call TRBD2 (6 bases). This CDR3 region has 16 residues. Germline CDR1 LGHNA, CDR2 YNFKEQ. DNA for the CDR3: TGTGCCAGCAGCCAAGAATCGGGGGACTCTAGCTACGAGCGGTACTTC. Its translation is CASSQESGDSSYERYF.

The V gene is TRBV4-2, the J gene TRBJ2-1, with 9 nucleotides matching TRBD2. V dropped 0 bases and J dropped 5; count of bases not matched to a gene: 11. Germline V gives CDR1 LGHNA, CDR2 YNFKEQ. The CDR3 is 18 residues long. CDR3 DNA sequence: TGTGCCAGCAGCCAAGAGGTTAGGGGCGGGAGGGGCCACAATGAGCAGTTCTTC. Its translation is CASSQEVRGGRGHNEQFF.

This clonotype was counted only a few times. This chain joins TRBV12-3 or TRBV12-4 and TRBJ2-1; 7 nucleotides line up with TRBD2. The CDR3 loop spans 16 amino acids. V shed 5 bases and J 6 bases; nucleotides not matched to a gene: 13. The DNA of the CDR3 is TGTGCCAGCAGTCCCGTTGGGGCGGGAGCCGGCAATGAGCAGTTCTTC. Protein: CASSPVGAGAGNEQFF.

The V and J genes are TRBV12-3 or TRBV12-4 and TRBJ2-7; D perhaps matches TRBD1 (6 bases). This CDR3 has 15 residues. The V and J ends lost 5 bases and 0 bases respectively, with 14 bases between them. CDR3 nucleotides: TGTGCCAGCAGTCCCACAGGGTCTAACTCCTACGAGCAGTACTTC. It specifies CASSPTGSNSYEQYF.

To note about this clonotype: At one end, the junction sequence differs from germline, possibly due to a read error. The gene calls are TRBV5-6 and TRBJ2-5; D is possibly TRBD1 or TRBD2 (5 bases each). Per the germline V gene, CDR1 is SGHDT and CDR2 is YYEEEE. The CDR3 has 13 residues. CDR3 nucleotide sequence: TGTGCCGGCAGCTCGGGGCTGGGGGAGACCCAGTACTTC. The encoded protein is CAGSSGLGETQYF.

The chain combines TRBV5-1 with TRBJ2-2; D is possibly TRBD2 (5 bases). CDR3 length equals 15 residues. Trimming stripped 5 bases from V and 2 bases from J, with 13 bases between. Germline CDR1 reads SGHRS; CDR2 reads YFSETQ. CDR3 sequence: CASRLRGSNTGELFF. CDR3 sequence (DNA): TGCGCCAGCAGACTTCGAGGGTCCAACACCGGGGAGCTGTTTTTT.

This clonotype was observed many times. This chain joins TRBV6-6 and TRBJ1-1; D may be TRBD1 (5 bases). The CDR3 covers 12 residues. The germline V gene has CDR1 MNHNY and CDR2 SVGAGI (reference sequence). The germline V and J ends were trimmed by 7 bases and 5 bases, with 11 bases remaining between them. Here the CDR3 reads CASTRGKTEAFF. CDR3 bases: TGTGCCAGCACACGGGGCAAGACTGAAGCTTTCTTT.

Comments on this clonotype: Relative to the germline gene, one junction end is altered; a read error may explain this. The chain uses TRBV5-6 and TRBJ2-6; D possibly corresponds to TRBD2 (6 bases). CDR1 and CDR2 from the germline V gene are SGHDT and YYEEEE. This CDR3 contains 19 residues. The CDR3 here is CASSLPYRGKSSGANVPTF. In DNA form, the CDR3 reads TGTGCCAGCAGCTTGCCCTACCGGGGGAAGTCCTCTGGGGCCAACGTCCCGACTTTC.

This clonotype was recorded many times. This sequence joins TRBV29-1 and TRBJ2-1; TRBD2 matches at 12 bases. The V and J ends lost 8 bases and 7 bases, in that order; junction bases with no gene match: 9. The CDR3 is made up of 14 amino acids. The germline gives CDR1 SQVTM, CDR2 ANQGSEA. CDR3 DNA: TGCAGCTTCGGACTAGCGGGATGGAAAAATGAGCAGTTCTTC. Its protein product is CSFGLAGWKNEQFF.

With respect to this clonotype: Here the CDR3 omits its conserved ending phenylalanine or tryptophan, so a read error is the likely source. The chain employs TRBV6-1 and TRBJ1-5; the match to TRBD1 covers 7 bases. The CDR3 covers 19 residues. Germline V gene sequence: CDR1 MNHNS, CDR2 SASEGT. The ends lost 7 bases at V and 0 bases at J; junction bases unmatched: 18. Here the CDR3 DNA reads TGTGCCAGCACTAACAGATGGGACAGCCTGTCTTATAGCAATCAGCCCCAGCATTCT. It translates to CASTNRWDSLSYSNQPQHS.

This clonotype came up many times. The chain is built from TRBV4-3 and TRBJ2-3; D possibly corresponds to TRBD2 (7 bases). V lost 0 bases and J 4 bases, leaving 17 bases between the germline ends. The CDR3 totals 17 residues. Germline V gives CDR1 LGHNA, CDR2 YSLEER. For the CDR3, the DNA is TGCGCCAGCAGCCAAGATCCATCGGGGGGCCGGCCAGATACGCAGTATTTT. Translating gives CASSQDPSGGRPDTQYF.

Remarks on this clonotype: Germline and junction disagree at one end, which may indicate a read error. V is TRBV4-2 and J is TRBJ2-1, with 8 bases that match TRBD2. This CDR3 comprises 18 residues. Germline V gene data show CDR1 as LGHNA and CDR2 as YNFKEQ. CDR3 in DNA: TGCGCCAGCAGCCAAGGGATCGGGACTAGTGGGAGTATCAATGAGCAGTTCTTC. This codes for CASSQGIGTSGSINEQFF.

This clonotype has a handful of counts. This likely comes from a read error, as the CDR3 has no conserved phenylalanine or tryptophan at its end. This chain joins TRBV4-3 and TRBJ2-5; D possibly corresponds to TRBD2 (6 bases). CDR3 length: 16 residues. The V end lost 1 base, the J end lost 5 bases, and 17 bases lay between the germline ends. Germline CDR1 reads LGHNA; CDR2 reads YSLEER. The CDR3 DNA reads as TGCGCCAGCAGCCAAGGGACTACCGGAAGAACGGAGACCCAGTACTCC. Its translation: CASSQGTTGRTETQYS.